This TCR beta chain stems from a study of cytomegalovirus exposure and HLA in healthy donors. Whole-study context: Early on, a data release was issued that held roughly 84 million unique TCRs from HLA-typed donors.

Notes on this clone: Its target is not known.

The CDR3 is 14 amino acids. Trimming took 5 bases from V and 10 from J, leaving 17 bases between them. Germline V CDR1 and CDR2: LNHDA, SQIVND (reference sequence). The PCR had 60 Vbeta and 13 Jbeta primers. Libraries were prepared by immunoSEQ multiplex PCR; TCRdb keeps only in-frame clonotypes and omits some of them. The profile shows around 36,000 clones, just over 85% of them singletons. Findings and limits, study-wide: Analysis was performed later, and it showed HLA-associated TCR beta chains to be more clonally expanded than equally common others.

Donors in the study were healthy people who gave bone marrow. The gene calls are TRBV19 and TRBJ1-4, with unresolved D. What was sequenced was PBMCs. The clonotype was recovered from a woman aged 40 to 50 in good health and CMV-seropositive. CDR3 nucleotides: TGTGCCAGTAGTTCGTCCCTTGACACGACAAAACTGTTTTTT. Its protein is CASSSSLDTTKLFF.